This T cell receptor beta chain was found in a study of T cell responses to AZD1222 COVID-19 vaccine. The wider study: Pooled in the analysis were second doses at about 4 or about 12 weeks. Whole-study results and caveats: In a largely white British group with more females than males, clonal diversity was possibly underestimated.

To note about this clone: The antigen remains undetermined.

The germline V gene encodes CDR1 SQVTM and CDR2 ANQGSEA. CDR3 length: 11 residues. Between the trimmed V and J ends, which lost 5 bases and 7 bases, there was a span of 8 bases. Here immunoSEQ multiplex PCR was the method, and the copy in TCRdb shows in-frame clones only, minus some. The sample lists roughly 120,000 clones; about 85% were seen once. The chain links TRBV29-1 to TRBJ2-2, with D uncertain. The sequences come from peripheral blood, collected on day 0 of AZD1222 vaccination. This TCR was recovered from an adult in good health. CDR3 sequence (DNA): TGCAGCGTTTCGGGTGGCGGGGAGCTGTTTTTT. Protein product: CSVSGGGELFF.